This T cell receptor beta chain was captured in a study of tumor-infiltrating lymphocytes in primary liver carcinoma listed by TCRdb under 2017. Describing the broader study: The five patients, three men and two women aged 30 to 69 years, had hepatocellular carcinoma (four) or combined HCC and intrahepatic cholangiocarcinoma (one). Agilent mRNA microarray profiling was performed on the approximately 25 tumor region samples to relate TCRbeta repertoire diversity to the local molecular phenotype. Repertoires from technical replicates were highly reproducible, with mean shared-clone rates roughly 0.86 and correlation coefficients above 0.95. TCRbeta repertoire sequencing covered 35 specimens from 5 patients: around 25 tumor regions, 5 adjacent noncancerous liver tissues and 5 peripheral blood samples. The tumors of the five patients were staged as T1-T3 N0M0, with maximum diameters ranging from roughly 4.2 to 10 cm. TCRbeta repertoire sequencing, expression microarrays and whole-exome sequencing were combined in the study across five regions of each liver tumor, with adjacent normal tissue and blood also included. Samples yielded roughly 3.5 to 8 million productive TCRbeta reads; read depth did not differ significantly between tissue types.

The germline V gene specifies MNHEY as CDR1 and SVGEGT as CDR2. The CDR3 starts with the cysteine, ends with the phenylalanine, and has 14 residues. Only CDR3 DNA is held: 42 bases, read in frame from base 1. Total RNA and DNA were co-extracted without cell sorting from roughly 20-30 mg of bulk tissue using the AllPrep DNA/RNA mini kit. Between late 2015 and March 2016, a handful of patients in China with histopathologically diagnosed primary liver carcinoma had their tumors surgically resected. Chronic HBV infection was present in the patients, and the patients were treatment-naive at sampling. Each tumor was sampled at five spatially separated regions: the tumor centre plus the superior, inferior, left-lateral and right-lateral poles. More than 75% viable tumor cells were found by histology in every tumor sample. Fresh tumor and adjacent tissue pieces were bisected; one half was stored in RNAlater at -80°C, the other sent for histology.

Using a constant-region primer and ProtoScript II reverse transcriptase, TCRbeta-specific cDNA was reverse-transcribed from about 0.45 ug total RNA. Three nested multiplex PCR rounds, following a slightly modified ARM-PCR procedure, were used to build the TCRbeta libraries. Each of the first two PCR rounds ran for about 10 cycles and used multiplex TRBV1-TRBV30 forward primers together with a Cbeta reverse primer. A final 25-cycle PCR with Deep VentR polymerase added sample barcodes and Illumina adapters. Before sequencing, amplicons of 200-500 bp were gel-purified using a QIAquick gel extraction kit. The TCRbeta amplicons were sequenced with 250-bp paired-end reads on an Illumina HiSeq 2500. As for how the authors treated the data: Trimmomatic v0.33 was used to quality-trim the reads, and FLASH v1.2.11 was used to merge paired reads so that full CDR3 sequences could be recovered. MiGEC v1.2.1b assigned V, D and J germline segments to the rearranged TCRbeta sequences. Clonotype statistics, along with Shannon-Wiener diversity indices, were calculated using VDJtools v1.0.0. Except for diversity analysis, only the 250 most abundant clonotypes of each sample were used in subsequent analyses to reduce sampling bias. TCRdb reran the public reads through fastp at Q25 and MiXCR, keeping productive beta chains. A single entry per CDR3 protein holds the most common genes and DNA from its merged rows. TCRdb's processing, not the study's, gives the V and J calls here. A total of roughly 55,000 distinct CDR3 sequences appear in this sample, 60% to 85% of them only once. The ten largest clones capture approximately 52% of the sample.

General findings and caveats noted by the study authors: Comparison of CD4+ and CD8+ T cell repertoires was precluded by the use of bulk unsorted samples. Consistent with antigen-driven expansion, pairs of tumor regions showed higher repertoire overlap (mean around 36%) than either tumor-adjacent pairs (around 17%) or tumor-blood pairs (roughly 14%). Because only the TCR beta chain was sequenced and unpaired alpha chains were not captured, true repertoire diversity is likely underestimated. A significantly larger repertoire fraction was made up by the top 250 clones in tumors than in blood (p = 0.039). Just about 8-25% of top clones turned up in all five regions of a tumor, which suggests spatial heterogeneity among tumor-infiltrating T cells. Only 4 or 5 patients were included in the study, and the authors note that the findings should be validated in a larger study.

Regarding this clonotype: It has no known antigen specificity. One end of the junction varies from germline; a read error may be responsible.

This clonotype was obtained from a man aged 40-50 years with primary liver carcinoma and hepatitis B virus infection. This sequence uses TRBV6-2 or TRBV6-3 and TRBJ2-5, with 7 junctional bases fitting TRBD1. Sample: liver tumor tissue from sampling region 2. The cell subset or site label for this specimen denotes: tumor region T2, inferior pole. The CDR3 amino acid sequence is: CASSHSGQAEIQYF. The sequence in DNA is TGTGCCAGCAGTCACAGCGGACAGGCCGAGATCCAGTACTTC.